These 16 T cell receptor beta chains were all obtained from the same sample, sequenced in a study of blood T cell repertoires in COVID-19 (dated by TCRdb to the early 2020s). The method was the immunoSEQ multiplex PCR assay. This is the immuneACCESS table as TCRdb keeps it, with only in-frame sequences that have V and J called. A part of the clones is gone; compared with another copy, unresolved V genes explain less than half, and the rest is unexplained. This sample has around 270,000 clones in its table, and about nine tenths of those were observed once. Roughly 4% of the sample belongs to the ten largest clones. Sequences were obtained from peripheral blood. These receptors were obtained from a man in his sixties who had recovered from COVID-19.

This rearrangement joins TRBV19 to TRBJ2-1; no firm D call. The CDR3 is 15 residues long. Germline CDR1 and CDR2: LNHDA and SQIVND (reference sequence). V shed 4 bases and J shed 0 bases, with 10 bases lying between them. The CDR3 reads CASSTLKSSYNEQFF. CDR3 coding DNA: TGTGCCAGTAGTACTCTAAAAAGCTCCTACAATGAGCAGTTCTTC. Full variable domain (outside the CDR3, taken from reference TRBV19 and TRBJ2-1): DGGITQSPKYLFRKEGQNVTLSCEQNLNHDAMYWYRQDPGQGLRLIYYSQIVNDFQKGDIAEGYSVSREKKESFPLTVTSAQKNPTAFYLCASSTLKSSYNEQFFGPGTRLTVL.

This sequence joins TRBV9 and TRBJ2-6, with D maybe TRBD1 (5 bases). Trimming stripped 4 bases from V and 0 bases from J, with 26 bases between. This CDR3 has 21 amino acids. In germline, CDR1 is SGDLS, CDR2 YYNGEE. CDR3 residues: CASSPNLSGAGSFSGANVLTF. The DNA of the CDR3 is TGTGCCAGCAGCCCCAATCTGTCTGGGGCAGGGTCTTTCTCTGGGGCCAACGTCCTGACTTTC.

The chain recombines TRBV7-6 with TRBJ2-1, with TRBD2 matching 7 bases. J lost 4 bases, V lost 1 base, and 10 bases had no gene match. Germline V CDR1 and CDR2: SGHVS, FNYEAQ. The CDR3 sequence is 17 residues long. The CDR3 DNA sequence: TGTGCCAGCAGCTTAGAGCGAGCGGGGCGCTCTTACAATGAGCAGTTCTTC. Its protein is CASSLERAGRSYNEQFF. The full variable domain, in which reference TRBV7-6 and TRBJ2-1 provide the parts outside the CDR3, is GAGVSQSPRYKVTKRGQDVALRCDPISGHVSLYWYRQALGQGPEFLTYFNYEAQQDKSGLPNDRFSAERPEGSISTLTIQRTEQRDSAMYRCASSLERAGRSYNEQFFGPGTRLTVL.

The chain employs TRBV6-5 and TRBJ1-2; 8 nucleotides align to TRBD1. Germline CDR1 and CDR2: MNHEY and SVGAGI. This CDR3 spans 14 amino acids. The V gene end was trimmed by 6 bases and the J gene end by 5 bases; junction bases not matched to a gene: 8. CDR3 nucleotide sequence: TGTGCCAGCAGCGCAAGTGACAGGGGTTATGGCTACACCTTC. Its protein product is CASSASDRGYGYTF.

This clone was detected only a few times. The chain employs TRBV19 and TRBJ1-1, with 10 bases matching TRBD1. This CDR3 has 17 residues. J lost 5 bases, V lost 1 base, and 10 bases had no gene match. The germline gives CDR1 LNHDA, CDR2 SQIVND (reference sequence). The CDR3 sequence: CASSIVATGGRRTEAFF. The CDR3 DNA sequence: TGTGCCAGTAGTATAGTGGCGACAGGGGGCCGGAGGACTGAAGCTTTCTTT.

Here the CDR3 reads CAWDVRQGGKDTQYF. The CDR3 DNA reads as TGTGCCTGGGACGTACGACAGGGGGGGAAAGATACGCAGTATTTT. This rearrangement joins TRBV30 to TRBJ2-3, with 9 bases that match TRBD1. CDR3 length equals 15 residues. V gave up 5 bases and J gave up 5 bases; unmatched junction bases: 11. The germline gives CDR1 GTSNPN, CDR2 SVGIG (reference sequence).

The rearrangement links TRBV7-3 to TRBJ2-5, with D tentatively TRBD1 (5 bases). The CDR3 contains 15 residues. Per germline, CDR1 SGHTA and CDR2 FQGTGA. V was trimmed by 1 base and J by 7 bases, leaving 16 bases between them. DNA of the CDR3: TGTGCCAGCAGCTTAAGGCCCCGCCTTAGGGGGACCCAGTACTTC. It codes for CASSLRPRLRGTQYF.

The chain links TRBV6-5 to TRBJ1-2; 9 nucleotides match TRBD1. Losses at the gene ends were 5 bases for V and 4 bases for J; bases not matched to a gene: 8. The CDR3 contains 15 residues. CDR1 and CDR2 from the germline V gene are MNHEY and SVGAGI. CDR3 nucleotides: TGTGCCAGCAGTACAAAACAGGGGGCTGGCTATGGCTACACCTTC. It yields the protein CASSTKQGAGYGYTF.

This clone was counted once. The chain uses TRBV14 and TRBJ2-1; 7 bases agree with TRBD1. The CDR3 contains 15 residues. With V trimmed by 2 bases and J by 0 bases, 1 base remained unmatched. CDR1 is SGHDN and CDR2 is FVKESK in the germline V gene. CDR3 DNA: TGTGCCAGCAGCCAAAACAGGGGCTCCTACAATGAGCAGTTCTTC. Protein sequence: CASSQNRGSYNEQFF.

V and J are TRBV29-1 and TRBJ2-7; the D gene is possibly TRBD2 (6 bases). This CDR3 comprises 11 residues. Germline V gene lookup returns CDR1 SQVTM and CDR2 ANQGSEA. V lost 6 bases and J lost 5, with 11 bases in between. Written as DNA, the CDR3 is TGCAGCGTCGGGGAGGTTCACGAGCAGTACTTC. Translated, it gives CSVGEVHEQYF.

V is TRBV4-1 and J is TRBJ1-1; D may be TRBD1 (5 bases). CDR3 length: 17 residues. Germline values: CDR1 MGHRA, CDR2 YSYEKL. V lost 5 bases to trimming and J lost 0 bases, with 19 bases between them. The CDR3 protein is CASSGGGTDLMNTEAFF. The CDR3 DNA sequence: TGCGCCAGCAGCGGCGGGGGAACAGATCTCATGAACACTGAAGCTTTCTTT.

In DNA, the CDR3 is TGTGCCAGCTCACCAACCCCTAGCGGGGGGCCAGAGACCCAGTACTTC. Protein product: CASSPTPSGGPETQYF. This sequence joins TRBV18 and TRBJ2-5; TRBD2 matches 11 bases. Germline values: CDR1 KGHSH, CDR2 LQKENI. Trimming cost V 2 bases and J 4 bases; bases outside gene matches: 6. This CDR3 region has 16 residues.

The CDR3 bases are TGTGCCACCTCAATAGGACAGGGAGATTCACCCCTCCACTTT. It codes for CATSIGQGDSPLHF. The chain links TRBV15 to TRBJ1-6; 8 nucleotides match TRBD1. Trimming cost V 8 bases and J 8 bases; bases outside gene matches: 8. Germline assignment: CDR1 LNHNV and CDR2 YYDKDF (reference sequence). The CDR3 has 14 residues.

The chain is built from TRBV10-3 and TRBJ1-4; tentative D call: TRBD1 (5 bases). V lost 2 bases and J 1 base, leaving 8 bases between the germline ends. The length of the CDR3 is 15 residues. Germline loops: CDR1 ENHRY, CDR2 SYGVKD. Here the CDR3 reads CAISEDQGTNEKLFF. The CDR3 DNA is TGTGCCATCAGTGAGGATCAGGGAACTAATGAAAAACTGTTTTTT.

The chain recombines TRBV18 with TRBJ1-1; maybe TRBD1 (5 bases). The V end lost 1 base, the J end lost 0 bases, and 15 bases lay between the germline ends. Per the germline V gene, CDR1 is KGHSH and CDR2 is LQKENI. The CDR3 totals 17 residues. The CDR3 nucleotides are TGTGCCAGCTCACCACTCCTCTCCGGACAAATGAACACTGAAGCTTTCTTT. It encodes CASSPLLSGQMNTEAFF. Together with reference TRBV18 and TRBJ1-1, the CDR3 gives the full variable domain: NAGVMQNPRHLVRRRGQEARLRCSPMKGHSHVYWYRQLPEEGLKFMVYLQKENIIDESGMPKERFSAEFPKEGPSILRIQQVVRGDSAAYFCASSPLLSGQMNTEAFFGQGTRLTVV.

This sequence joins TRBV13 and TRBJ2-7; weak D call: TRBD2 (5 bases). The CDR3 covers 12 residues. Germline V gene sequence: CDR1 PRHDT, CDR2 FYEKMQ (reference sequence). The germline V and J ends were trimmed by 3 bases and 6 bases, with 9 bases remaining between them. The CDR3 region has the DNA TGTGCCAGCAGCTTCGGGGTCTCCGAGCAGTACTTC. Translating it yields CASSFGVSEQYF.